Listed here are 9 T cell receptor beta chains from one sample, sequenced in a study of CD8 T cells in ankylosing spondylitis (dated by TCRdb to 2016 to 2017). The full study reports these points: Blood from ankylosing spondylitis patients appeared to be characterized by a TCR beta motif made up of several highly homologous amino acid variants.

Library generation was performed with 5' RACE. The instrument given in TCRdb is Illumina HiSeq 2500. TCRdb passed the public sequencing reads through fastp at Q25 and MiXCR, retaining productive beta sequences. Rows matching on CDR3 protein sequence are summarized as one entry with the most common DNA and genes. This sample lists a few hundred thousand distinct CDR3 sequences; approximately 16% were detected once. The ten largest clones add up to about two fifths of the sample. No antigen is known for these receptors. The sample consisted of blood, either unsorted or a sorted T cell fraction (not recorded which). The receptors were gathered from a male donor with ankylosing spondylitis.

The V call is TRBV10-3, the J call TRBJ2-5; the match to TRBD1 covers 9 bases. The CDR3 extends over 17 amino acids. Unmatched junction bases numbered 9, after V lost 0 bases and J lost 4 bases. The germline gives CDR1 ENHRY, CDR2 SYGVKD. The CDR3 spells CAISESRSTGGGETQYF. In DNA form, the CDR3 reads TGTGCCATCAGTGAGTCGAGGTCGACAGGGGGAGGAGAGACCCAGTACTTC.

The CDR3 nucleotides read TGTGCCAGCAGTCGGGACCGCGCCTCTGGGGCCAACGTCCTGACTTTC. Amino acid sequence: CASSRDRASGANVLTF. This rearrangement joins TRBV6-1 to TRBJ2-6; D possibly matches TRBD1 or TRBD2 (5 bases each). The CDR3 spans 16 residues. The germline CDR1 and CDR2 sequences are MNHNS and SASEGT. V was clipped by 5 bases and J by 0 bases, with 11 bases between them.

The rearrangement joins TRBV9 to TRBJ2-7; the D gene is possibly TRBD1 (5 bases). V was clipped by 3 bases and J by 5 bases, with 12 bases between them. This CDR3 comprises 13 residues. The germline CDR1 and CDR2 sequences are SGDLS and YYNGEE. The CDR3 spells CASSADSIDEQYF. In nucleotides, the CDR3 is TGTGCCAGCAGCGCCGACAGTATCGACGAGCAGTACTTC.

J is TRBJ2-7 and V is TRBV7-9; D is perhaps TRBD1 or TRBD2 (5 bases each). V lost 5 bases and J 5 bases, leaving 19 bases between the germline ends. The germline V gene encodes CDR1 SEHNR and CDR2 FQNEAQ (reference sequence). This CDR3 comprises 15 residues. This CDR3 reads CASSQGWEDGDEQYF. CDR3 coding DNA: TGTGCCAGCAGCCAGGGTTGGGAAGACGGGGACGAGCAGTACTTC.

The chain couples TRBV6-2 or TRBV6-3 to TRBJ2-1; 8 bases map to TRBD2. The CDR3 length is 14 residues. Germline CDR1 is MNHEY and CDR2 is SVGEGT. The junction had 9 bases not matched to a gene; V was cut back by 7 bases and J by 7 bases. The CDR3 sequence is CASTILAVSNEQFF. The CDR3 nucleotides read TGTGCCAGCACCATACTAGCGGTTTCTAATGAGCAGTTCTTC.

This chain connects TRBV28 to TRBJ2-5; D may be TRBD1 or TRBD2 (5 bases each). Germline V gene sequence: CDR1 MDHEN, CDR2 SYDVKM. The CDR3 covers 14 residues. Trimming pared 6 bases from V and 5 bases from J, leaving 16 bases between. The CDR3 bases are TGTGCCAGCAGCTACCTGAGGGGTCGGGAGACCCAGTACTTC. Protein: CASSYLRGRETQYF.

This CDR3 reads CATSSGTGEPDTQYF. CDR3 nucleotide sequence: TGTGCCACCAGCAGCGGGACAGGGGAACCAGATACGCAGTATTTT. This chain joins TRBV15 and TRBJ2-3, with 10 bases matching TRBD1. V was clipped by 3 bases and J by 4 bases; unmatched bases: 4. Per germline, CDR1 LNHNV and CDR2 YYDKDF (reference sequence). The CDR3 consists of 15 residues.

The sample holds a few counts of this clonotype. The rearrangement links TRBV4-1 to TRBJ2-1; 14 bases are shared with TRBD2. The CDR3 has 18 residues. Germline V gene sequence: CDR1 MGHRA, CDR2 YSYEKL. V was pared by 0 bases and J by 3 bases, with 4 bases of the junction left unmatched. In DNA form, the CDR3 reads TGCGCCAGCAGCCAAGAAGGGACTAGCGGGAGTATCTACAATGAGCAGTTCTTC. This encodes CASSQEGTSGSIYNEQFF.

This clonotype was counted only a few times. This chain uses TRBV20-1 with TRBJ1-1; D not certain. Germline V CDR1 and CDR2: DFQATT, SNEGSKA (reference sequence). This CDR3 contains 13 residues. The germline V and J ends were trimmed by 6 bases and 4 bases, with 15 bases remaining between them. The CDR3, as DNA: TGCAGTGCAAAAGGCGGAGATTTCACTGAAGCTTTCTTT. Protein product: CSAKGGDFTEAFF.